This paragraph covers one T cell receptor (beta chain) sequence. Its antigen is not identified. These data are taken from a study of T-cell reconstitution after alpha-beta-depleted transplantation in children. Findings and caveats of the study: Elevated TCRbeta diversity at day 60 was traced, in some patients, to surviving recipient T cells and thymic progenitors.

For TCRbeta, the library was prepared with unique molecular identifiers. From the PCR reads, TCRdb called clonotypes with MiXCR, one entry per CDR3 protein. There are about 980,000 distinct CDR3 sequences in the sample; about 26% occur only once, and about 28% lies in the top ten. Trimming removed 1 base from V and 8 bases from J; junction bases left unmatched: 12. The CDR3 is 17 residues long. The chain joins TRBV12-3 or TRBV12-4 to TRBJ2-1; 9 positions agree with TRBD2. The sequence was obtained from a boy under two years old who had a stem cell transplant for SCID, so the T cells may come from the graft donor. This specimen consisted of PBMCs, mostly from graft donor cells, obtained 360 days after TCRalphabeta/CD19-depleted stem cell transplant. The CDR3: CASSLGRGGAFGDEQFF. In DNA form, the CDR3 reads TGTGCCAGCAGTTTAGGACGCGGGGGGGCCTTTGGAGATGAGCAGTTCTTC.